This passage covers 22 T cell receptor beta chains from one sample sequenced in a study of shared clonotypes between healthy human individuals. Data came from immunoSEQ multiplex PCR; TCRdb stores just in-frame clones and leaves some out. The sample records about 730,000 clones, 72% being singletons. Specimen: memory CD4+ T cells sorted from blood. Subset noted: CD45RA-negative fraction. The receptors originated from a young woman in good health.

This clone has only a few counts. The rearrangement joins TRBV7-2 to TRBJ2-2, with D perhaps given as TRBD1 or TRBD2 (7 bases each). CDR3 length: 15 amino acids. Trimming shortened V by 2 bases and J by 5 bases, and 12 bases separated the two germline ends. The germline V gene has CDR1 SGHTA and CDR2 FQGNSA. The CDR3 DNA sequence: TGTGCCAGCAGCTTAAGGCAGGGGGGGACCGGGGAGCTGTTTTTT. This sequence encodes CASSLRQGGTGELFF. Full variable domain (rest looked up from reference TRBV7-2 and TRBJ2-2): GAGVSQSPSNKVTEKGKDVELRCDPISGHTALYWYRQSLGQGLEFLIYFQGNSAPDKSGLPSDRFSAERTGGSVSTLTIQRTQQEDSAVYLCASSLRQGGTGELFFGEGSRLTVL.

This clone was observed a few times. The genes are TRBV6-5 and TRBJ2-7; no clear D. The germline CDR1 and CDR2 sequences are MNHEY and SVGAGI. The CDR3 covers 13 residues. The ends were cut back, 7 bases at V and 4 bases at J, with 14 bases in the middle. Here the CDR3 reads CASTPGSGYEQYF. CDR3 DNA: TGTGCCAGCACCCCCGGGTCGGGTTACGAGCAGTACTTC.

This chain links TRBV28 with TRBJ2-7; TRBD2 agrees at 9 bases. The CDR3 runs 15 residues. After removal of 1 base from V and 6 bases from J, the junction contained 7 bases not matched to a gene. Germline V gene sequence: CDR1 MDHEN, CDR2 SYDVKM. The CDR3 spells CASSLLRGGLGEQYF. As DNA, the CDR3 is TGTGCCAGCAGTTTATTGCGGGGGGGGTTAGGCGAGCAGTACTTC.

V and J are TRBV25-1 and TRBJ2-7, with 8 nucleotides matching TRBD2. Germline CDR1 MGHDK, CDR2 SYGVNS. The CDR3 spans 16 residues. V lost 4 bases to trimming and J lost 2 bases; unmatched junction nucleotides: 10. The CDR3 region is CASSASETSVAYEQYF. The CDR3 DNA reads as TGTGCCAGCAGTGCTTCTGAGACTAGCGTTGCCTACGAGCAGTACTTC.

Notes on this clone: The sample contains more than one DNA sequence encoding this CDR3. This chain links TRBV5-1 with TRBJ2-1; TRBD2 aligns across 8 bases. V trimming: 0 bases; J trimming: 5 bases; junction bases outside the gene matches: 4. This CDR3 contains 15 residues. Per the germline V gene, CDR1 is SGHRS and CDR2 is YFSETQ. The CDR3 spells CASSLEAGANNEQFF. The CDR3, as DNA: TGCGCCAGCAGCTTGGAAGCGGGAGCGAACAATGAGCAGTTCTTC. The full variable domain, with the rest looked up from reference TRBV5-1 and TRBJ2-1, is KAGVTQTPRYLIKTRGQQVTLSCSPISGHRSVSWYQQTPGQGLQFLFEYFSETQRNKGNFPGRFSGRQFSNSRSEMNVSTLELGDSALYLCASSLEAGANNEQFFGPGTRLTVL.

This clone was seen only once. V and J are TRBV29-1 and TRBJ2-5, with TRBD2 matching 14 bases. Looked up from germline, CDR1 is SQVTM and CDR2 is ANQGSEA. The CDR3 length is 14 residues. Trimming at V came to 4 bases and at J to 5 bases, leaving 3 bases not matched to a gene. The CDR3 DNA is TGCAGCGTTGGACTAGCGGGAGGGCCGGAGACCCAGTACTTC. Translated, it gives CSVGLAGGPETQYF.

The chain joins TRBV6-1 to TRBJ1-6, with 8 bases aligning to TRBD1. The length of the CDR3 is 14 residues. Germline V gene sequence: CDR1 MNHNS, CDR2 SASEGT. The J segment lost 8 bases and the V segment lost 3 bases, leaving 3 bases of the junction unmatched. CDR3 sequence: CASSERTGYSPLHF. The CDR3 DNA follows: TGTGCCAGCAGTGAGCGGACAGGGTATTCACCCCTCCACTTT.

This clone was recorded a few times. The chain uses TRBV28 and TRBJ1-5; D perhaps matches TRBD1 (6 bases). Trimming took 7 bases from V and 5 from J, leaving 18 bases between them. This CDR3 is 15 amino acids long. Germline values: CDR1 MDHEN, CDR2 SYDVKM. Here the CDR3 DNA reads TGTGCCAGCACTCTAGGGGGGAGGGCTCATCAGCCCCAGCATTTT. This sequence encodes CASTLGGRAHQPQHF.

The chain couples TRBV10-1 to TRBJ2-2; 7 bases fit TRBD1. The CDR3 totals 14 residues. The J segment lost 1 base and the V segment lost 8 bases, leaving 4 bases of the junction unmatched. The germline CDR1 and CDR2 sequences are WNHNN and SYGVQD (reference sequence). CDR3 sequence (DNA): TGCGCCAGCCGCCGGGACAGGAACACCGGGGAGCTGTTTTTT. Its translation: CASRRDRNTGELFF.

The chain has TRBV12-5 and TRBJ2-3; 14 nucleotides agree with TRBD2. Per germline, CDR1 LGHNT and CDR2 FRNRAP. CDR3 length: 17 amino acids. V trimming: 5 bases; J trimming: 3 bases; junction bases outside the gene matches: 7. As DNA, the CDR3 is TGTGCTAGTGGTCAGGGACTAGCGGGAGACGGGACAGATACGCAGTATTTT. As protein: CASGQGLAGDGTDTQYF.

The chain is built from TRBV4-1 and TRBJ1-2, with a possible D match to TRBD1 (6 bases). The germline gives CDR1 MGHRA, CDR2 YSYEKL. The CDR3 loop spans 15 amino acids. V was trimmed by 1 base and J by 2 bases, leaving 11 bases between them. CDR3 amino acids: CASSQVAQGNYGYTF. The DNA of the CDR3 is TGCGCCAGCAGCCAAGTGGCCCAGGGGAACTATGGCTACACCTTC.

The chain employs TRBV28 and TRBJ2-3; D is undetermined. V was trimmed by 5 bases and J by 1 base, leaving 22 bases between them. The CDR3 extends over 18 amino acids. Germline-derived CDR1 and CDR2 are MDHEN and SYDVKM. CDR3 sequence reads: CASSRHGPPSIGTDTQYF. The CDR3 DNA follows: TGTGCCAGCAGTCGACACGGGCCACCTTCTATAGGCACAGATACGCAGTATTTT.

The chain has TRBV28 and TRBJ2-7, with D possibly being TRBD1 (6 bases). This CDR3 is 16 amino acids long. Per the germline V gene, CDR1 is MDHEN and CDR2 is SYDVKM. V dropped 1 base and J dropped 3 bases, with 16 bases sitting between them. This CDR3 is CASSLLKAQGRYEQYF. In nucleotides, the CDR3 is TGTGCCAGCAGTTTATTGAAGGCACAGGGTCGCTACGAGCAGTACTTC.

The CDR3 here is CASSSSLPGITEAFF. CDR3 nucleotides: TGTGCCAGCAGTTCGTCCCTTCCAGGGATAACTGAAGCTTTCTTT. The V and J genes are TRBV6-6 and TRBJ1-1; weak D call: TRBD1 (5 bases). Trimming shortened V by 4 bases and J by 5 bases, and 17 bases separated the two germline ends. CDR1 is MNHNY and CDR2 is SVGAGI in the germline V gene (reference sequence). This CDR3 spans 15 amino acids.

The rearrangement links TRBV20-1 to TRBJ1-2; D gene unclear. The CDR3 length is 11 residues. Trimming left V 5 bases short and J 3 bases short, with 7 bases between. Germline V gene lookup returns CDR1 DFQATT and CDR2 SNEGSKA (reference sequence). The CDR3 here is CSASPYYGYTF. In nucleotides, the CDR3 is TGCAGTGCTTCTCCTTACTATGGCTACACCTTC.

J is TRBJ1-2 and V is TRBV7-2; D perhaps matches TRBD1 (5 bases). Germline V lookup: CDR1 SGHTA, CDR2 FQGNSA. Trimming took 0 bases from V and 8 from J, leaving 13 bases between them. CDR3 size: 14 residues. The CDR3 nucleotides read TGTGCCAGCAGCTTAGCGGGGGGGGTGCAGGGCTACACCTTC. Amino acid sequence: CASSLAGGVQGYTF.

This clone has more than one count but fewer than ten. The rearrangement joins TRBV2 to TRBJ1-5; D gene unclear. The CDR3 extends over 13 amino acids. Germline V gives CDR1 SNHLY, CDR2 FYNNEI. V was trimmed by 7 bases and J by 5 bases, leaving 12 bases between them. Here the CDR3 DNA reads TGTGCCAGCACCGGCGGAGTATATCAGCCCCAGCATTTT. Translating it yields CASTGGVYQPQHF.

The chain is built from TRBV6-6 and TRBJ2-5; TRBD2 aligns across 8 bases. CDR3 length equals 16 residues. Per the germline V gene, CDR1 is MNHNY and CDR2 is SVGAGI (reference sequence). J lost 3 bases, V lost 0 bases, and 6 bases had no gene match. CDR3 coding DNA: TGTGCCAGCAGTTACTCGACGGGAGGGCCTAAAGAGACCCAGTACTTC. Its translation is CASSYSTGGPKETQYF.

As to this clone: The sample has other DNA sequences that encode this CDR3 too. The CDR3 bases are TGCGCCAGCAGCCTTTCTTCCAGCCTTTACAATGAGCAGTTCTTC. It encodes CASSLSSSLYNEQFF. This chain uses TRBV5-1 with TRBJ2-1; D uncertain. The CDR3 covers 15 residues. The germline V gene encodes CDR1 SGHRS and CDR2 YFSETQ. V was pared by 4 bases and J by 4 bases, with 15 bases between. Together with reference TRBV5-1 and TRBJ2-1, the CDR3 gives the full variable domain: KAGVTQTPRYLIKTRGQQVTLSCSPISGHRSVSWYQQTPGQGLQFLFEYFSETQRNKGNFPGRFSGRQFSNSRSEMNVSTLELGDSALYLCASSLSSSLYNEQFFGPGTRLTVL.

This clone has a count of ten or more. The CDR3 loop is CASAYSTDTQYF. The CDR3 bases are TGCGCCAGCGCCTACAGCACAGATACGCAGTATTTT. The chain employs TRBV10-1 and TRBJ2-3; D gene uncertain. Trimming removed 8 bases from V and 0 bases from J, with 6 bases in between. This CDR3 comprises 12 residues. Germline CDR1 WNHNN, CDR2 SYGVQD (reference sequence).

The chain employs TRBV7-9 and TRBJ1-4; 10 nucleotides line up with TRBD1. This CDR3 has 17 residues. Germline CDR1 reads SEHNR; CDR2 reads FQNEAQ (reference sequence). Trimming cost V 5 bases and J 0 bases; bases outside gene matches: 6. CDR3 coding DNA: TGTGCCAGCAGCGTAAGGGACAGGGGCTCAACTAATGAAAAACTGTTTTTT. Amino acids: CASSVRDRGSTNEKLFF.

The J gene is TRBJ2-7, the V gene TRBV5-4; D possibly corresponds to TRBD2 (6 bases). The CDR3 runs 15 residues. Germline-derived CDR1 and CDR2 are SGHNT and YYREEE (reference sequence). V gave up 1 base and J gave up 5 bases, with 16 bases separating them. CDR3 sequence: CASSLRGTGVDEQYF. The CDR3 DNA reads TGTGCCAGCAGCTTGCGCGGGACGGGAGTTGACGAGCAGTACTTC.